A selection of T cell receptor beta chains follows, all from one sample in a study of blood T cell repertoires in COVID-19. Data came from immunoSEQ multiplex PCR; TCRdb stores just in-frame clones and leaves some out. The top ten clones hold more than 6.5% of a sample with roughly 160,000 clones, around 79% of them seen once. The sample consisted of peripheral blood. Every receptor here comes from a woman aged 60-75 years with COVID-19, enrolled during active disease. Each CDR3 is given without its conserved first and last residue. The order of the fields is J gene, clone size, V gene, CDR3 protein. Some rows mark clone size as missing; the rest say once, few, many or name a class of expanded clone.

j_gene: TRBJ2-1
abundance: -
v_gene: TRBV3-1/TRBV3-2
CDR3aa: ASSQGTGSTRGQF

j_gene: TRBJ1-6
abundance: -
v_gene: TRBV21-1
CDR3aa: ASSDQGSASPLH

j_gene: TRBJ2-1
abundance: -
v_gene: TRBV27
CDR3aa: ASNPADPDSRRNEQF

j_gene: TRBJ1-1
abundance: -
v_gene: TRBV7-2
CDR3aa: ASSRTGVSEAF

j_gene: TRBJ2-6
abundance: many
v_gene: TRBV2
CDR3aa: ASRGPTGGTSGANVLT

j_gene: TRBJ2-3
abundance: -
v_gene: TRBV2
CDR3aa: ASSRTGRIDTQY

j_gene: TRBJ2-4
abundance: -
v_gene: TRBV5-1
CDR3aa: ASSLIPGQENIQY

j_gene: TRBJ2-2
abundance: -
v_gene: TRBV7-9
CDR3aa: ASSPAIAGGQSGELF

j_gene: TRBJ1-2
abundance: -
v_gene: TRBV28
CDR3aa: ASSSDRVGYT

j_gene: TRBJ2-3
abundance: -
v_gene: TRBV9
CDR3aa: ASGKRGANTDTQY

j_gene: TRBJ1-1
abundance: -
v_gene: TRBV28
CDR3aa: ASSSSGNPDTEAF

j_gene: TRBJ1-6
abundance: few
v_gene: TRBV5-8
CDR3aa: ASSLVGGSNSPLH

j_gene: TRBJ2-3
abundance: -
v_gene: TRBV3-1/TRBV3-2
CDR3aa: ASSRRVAGGFGDTQY

j_gene: TRBJ2-5
abundance: -
v_gene: TRBV10-3
CDR3aa: AITAGQKETQY

j_gene: TRBJ1-5
abundance: -
v_gene: TRBV7-6
CDR3aa: ASSLFVGQGYSQPQH

j_gene: TRBJ2-1
abundance: -
v_gene: TRBV6-2/TRBV6-3
CDR3aa: ASSRSTGYEQF

j_gene: TRBJ1-1
abundance: -
v_gene: TRBV7-9
CDR3aa: ASSPRGLRTEAF

j_gene: TRBJ2-7
abundance: -
v_gene: TRBV7-2
CDR3aa: ASSLDSPSSYEQY

j_gene: TRBJ1-1
abundance: -
v_gene: TRBV10-3
CDR3aa: AIRNRGEMNTEAF

j_gene: TRBJ2-1
abundance: -
v_gene: TRBV30
CDR3aa: AWNPSSRAGNEQF

j_gene: TRBJ1-2
abundance: few
v_gene: TRBV4-1
CDR3aa: ASSQELGARGYT

j_gene: TRBJ2-7
abundance: -
v_gene: TRBV10-3
CDR3aa: AIRKEGGSDEQY

j_gene: TRBJ1-5
abundance: -
v_gene: TRBV28
CDR3aa: ASSLTVQPQH

j_gene: TRBJ2-1
abundance: once
v_gene: TRBV13
CDR3aa: ASSWVAEGGPYNEQF

j_gene: TRBJ2-3
abundance: -
v_gene: TRBV15
CDR3aa: ATSFDRAGPTDTQY

j_gene: TRBJ2-7
abundance: -
v_gene: TRBV19
CDR3aa: ASSIGAGASYEQY

j_gene: TRBJ2-1
abundance: -
v_gene: TRBV24-1
CDR3aa: ATSGFKGHAENEQF

j_gene: TRBJ1-2
abundance: -
v_gene: TRBV5-4
CDR3aa: ASSLVDRPYGYT

j_gene: TRBJ2-2
abundance: -
v_gene: TRBV10-2
CDR3aa: ASSVREHKHGELF

j_gene: TRBJ2-1
abundance: -
v_gene: TRBV2
CDR3aa: ASSEVQAAKPNEQF

j_gene: TRBJ1-6
abundance: -
v_gene: TRBV10-3
CDR3aa: AISPQGRDSPLH

j_gene: TRBJ2-1
abundance: -
v_gene: TRBV24-1
CDR3aa: ATSDSYNEQF

j_gene: TRBJ1-2
abundance: -
v_gene: TRBV21-1
CDR3aa: ASSKASGHRKGYT

j_gene: TRBJ1-4
abundance: -
v_gene: TRBV28
CDR3aa: ASSFRLEGAEKLF

j_gene: TRBJ1-6
abundance: -
v_gene: TRBV11-2
CDR3aa: ASSLDTTLH

j_gene: TRBJ2-2
abundance: -
v_gene: TRBV25-1
CDR3aa: ASSHDKVGTGELF

j_gene: TRBJ1-1
abundance: -
v_gene: TRBV5-1
CDR3aa: ASSSAFGQGQPNTEAF

j_gene: TRBJ1-6
abundance: -
v_gene: TRBV6-5
CDR3aa: ASSRDSSNSPLH

j_gene: TRBJ1-2
abundance: few
v_gene: TRBV5-8
CDR3aa: ASSLRGSMSYT

j_gene: TRBJ2-3
abundance: few
v_gene: TRBV6-4
CDR3aa: ASSDSKGTAQY

j_gene: TRBJ1-5
abundance: -
v_gene: TRBV5-5
CDR3aa: ASSYYAGGGQPQH

j_gene: TRBJ1-1
abundance: few
v_gene: TRBV6-5
CDR3aa: ASRDRNTEAF

j_gene: TRBJ1-2
abundance: once
v_gene: TRBV5-6
CDR3aa: ASSPGTVAGYT

j_gene: TRBJ1-5
abundance: -
v_gene: TRBV28
CDR3aa: ASSLGQGAGQPQH

j_gene: TRBJ1-1
abundance: -
v_gene: TRBV5-1
CDR3aa: ASSFWTANTEAF

j_gene: TRBJ2-3
abundance: -
v_gene: TRBV6-5
CDR3aa: ASNRGQGTDTQY

j_gene: TRBJ2-5
abundance: -
v_gene: TRBV7-7
CDR3aa: ASSSPGSGEMY

j_gene: TRBJ2-3
abundance: -
v_gene: TRBV28
CDR3aa: ASSLSYEVPSTDTQY

j_gene: TRBJ2-5
abundance: -
v_gene: TRBV15
CDR3aa: ATRLSGVETQY

j_gene: TRBJ2-2
abundance: -
v_gene: TRBV6-5
CDR3aa: ASSTGTGELF

j_gene: TRBJ2-1
abundance: -
v_gene: TRBV5-4
CDR3aa: ASSARTGGVREQF

j_gene: TRBJ1-5
abundance: -
v_gene: TRBV6-6
CDR3aa: ASSYDGQGAAQPQH

j_gene: TRBJ1-1
abundance: -
v_gene: TRBV25-1
CDR3aa: ASTPRGVAEAF

j_gene: TRBJ2-5
abundance: -
v_gene: TRBV30
CDR3aa: AWSPGGYETQY

j_gene: TRBJ1-3
abundance: -
v_gene: TRBV21-1
CDR3aa: ASISPGTGLGNTIY

j_gene: TRBJ2-1
abundance: -
v_gene: TRBV5-8
CDR3aa: ASSPRILAGGLYNEQF

j_gene: TRBJ1-1
abundance: -
v_gene: TRBV6-5
CDR3aa: ASSRGQGTEAF

j_gene: TRBJ2-1
abundance: -
v_gene: TRBV10-1
CDR3aa: ATVQRGPSGGRAYNEQF

j_gene: TRBJ1-2
abundance: -
v_gene: TRBV6-5
CDR3aa: ASTSARGNYGYT

j_gene: TRBJ2-7
abundance: -
v_gene: TRBV6-5
CDR3aa: ASKFGTYEQY